These T cell receptor beta chains were read from a single sample in a study of shared clonotypes between healthy human individuals. Profiling relied on immunoSEQ multiplex PCR, and the TCRdb table lists in-frame clones only, not all of them. Of over a million clones listed, under 80% are singletons. Sequenced input: memory CD4+ T cells sorted from blood. These receptors originate from a man younger than 35 in good health. Each CDR3 is given with its conserved first and last residue. The D gene is left open where the match is weak. A clone size is listed for some rows: how often the clone was seen (once, few, many), or a class if it is expanded.

D gene,J gene,clone size,V gene,CDR3 DNA,CDR3 protein
NA,TRBJ2-7,once,TRBV10-3,TGTGCCATCAGTGAGGCCACTCAGGGCTACGAGCAGTACTTC,CAISEATQGYEQYF
NA,TRBJ1-1,NA,TRBV5-1,TGCGCCAGCAGCGCCAGCTCGGAGGGTGAAGCTTTCTTT,CASSASSEGEAFF
NA,TRBJ2-7,NA,TRBV11-2,TGTGCCAGCAGCTTGGCAGACTCGGGGGCCTACGAGCAGTACTTC,CASSLADSGAYEQYF
TRBD2,TRBJ2-5,once,TRBV4-1,TGCGCCAGCAGCCAAGATACCCTAGCGGGGGGGATTGGAGAGACCCAGTACTTC,CASSQDTLAGGIGETQYF
TRBD1,TRBJ2-7,NA,TRBV5-1,TGCGCCAGCAGCTCCTCGGGACAGGGAATCGACGAGCAGTACTTC,CASSSSGQGIDEQYF
NA,TRBJ1-2,NA,TRBV4-2,TGTGCCAGCAGCCAAGCGGATAGGGACTATGGCTACACCTTC,CASSQADRDYGYTF
NA,TRBJ1-5,NA,TRBV4-2,TGTGCCAGCAGCCAAGACGATTCCAATCAGCCCCAGCATTTT,CASSQDDSNQPQHF
NA,TRBJ2-2,few,TRBV7-3,TGTGCCAGCAGCCCCCGATTGGGGGGTGAGATCGGGGAGCTGTTTTTT,CASSPRLGGEIGELFF
NA,TRBJ2-7,once,TRBV2,TGTGCCAGCTGGGGGTCGACCGGCTCCTACGAGCAGTACTTC,CASWGSTGSYEQYF
NA,TRBJ1-1,few,TRBV30,TGTGCCTGGAGGGACGGATTTCCTATGAACACTGAAGCTTTCTTT,CAWRDGFPMNTEAFF
TRBD1,TRBJ2-1,NA,TRBV4-1,TGCGCCAGCAGCCTAGGGACAGGGGATTACAATGAGCAGTTCTTC,CASSLGTGDYNEQFF
NA,TRBJ1-1,NA,TRBV6-1,TGTGCCAGCACTTCAGGGGCGTGGGCGAACACTGAAGCTTTCTTT,CASTSGAWANTEAFF
NA,TRBJ1-3,NA,TRBV11-2,TGTGCCAGCAGCTTAATGCGGGGGAGCTCTGGAAACACCATATATTTT,CASSLMRGSSGNTIYF
NA,TRBJ2-7,NA,TRBV5-1,TGCGCCAGCAGCCGAGACGGGGCCACTCTCTACGAGCAGTACTTC,CASSRDGATLYEQYF
NA,TRBJ1-3,NA,TRBV6-1,TGTGCCAGCAGTGAAATTCTCGGGCCGATTTCGGGAAACACCATATATTTT,CASSEILGPISGNTIYF
NA,TRBJ1-2,many,TRBV7-9,TGTGCCAGCAGCCCCAAAACAGGATACTATGGCTACACCTTC,CASSPKTGYYGYTF
NA,TRBJ1-1,NA,TRBV19,TGTGCCAGTAGCCCGGGCCGGCCCAACACTGAAGCTTTCTTT,CASSPGRPNTEAFF
TRBD2,TRBJ2-3,NA,TRBV5-4,TGTGCCAGCAGCGCGCGGACTAGCGGCACAGATACGCAGTATTTT,CASSARTSGTDTQYF
NA,TRBJ1-6,NA,TRBV30,TGTGCCTGGAGTACCCCAGACAAGTATAATTCACCCCTCCACTTT,CAWSTPDKYNSPLHF
NA,TRBJ2-1,NA,TRBV6-1,TGTGCCAGCAACCTTGATCTCGGTGAGCAGTTCTTC,CASNLDLGEQFF
TRBD2,TRBJ2-7,NA,TRBV4-2,TGTGCCAGCAGTCGAGAGCGGGGGCGCGACGAGCAGTACTTC,CASSRERGRDEQYF
NA,TRBJ1-2,many,TRBV28,TGTGCCACCCGGACAGACGGCAACTATGGCTACACCTTC,CATRTDGNYGYTF
TRBD1,TRBJ2-7,NA,TRBV5-6,TGTGCCAGCAGCTTTTGGACAGGGGTAAGTTACGAGCAGTACTTC,CASSFWTGVSYEQYF
NA,TRBJ1-4,few,TRBV7-2,TGTGCCAGCAGCCGTTCTGGAAAACTGTTTTTT,CASSRSGKLFF
TRBD2,TRBJ2-1,NA,TRBV10-2,TGCGCCAGCAGTGAGTGGGCTAGCGGGACCAATGAGCAGTTCTTC,CASSEWASGTNEQFF
NA,TRBJ2-7,NA,TRBV2,TGTGCCAGCACCGGAGGGGGGGCGAACAACTACGAGCAGTACTTC,CASTGGGANNYEQYF
TRBD1,TRBJ1-1,NA,TRBV10-3,TGTGCCATCAGTGGGGACAGGGCCAATGAAGCTTTCTTT,CAISGDRANEAFF
TRBD2,TRBJ2-3,NA,TRBV5-1,TGCGCCAGCAGCTTGGAGGCAGTAGATTCTTATTCCCCGATGGCGGGGGGGCGAGATACGCAGTATTTT,CASSLEAVDSYSPMAGGRDTQYF
NA,TRBJ1-3,NA,TRBV13,TGTGCCAGCAGGTATTCCGGAAACACCATATATTTT,CASRYSGNTIYF
TRBD1,TRBJ1-5,NA,TRBV16,TGTGCCAGCAGCCAATTGGGGACAGGAATGAGTCAGCCCCAGCATTTT,CASSQLGTGMSQPQHF
NA,TRBJ1-1,NA,TRBV7-9,TGTGCCAGCAGCCCTGGGACGGCACCCAAGGGGAACACTGAAGCTTTCTTT,CASSPGTAPKGNTEAFF
NA,TRBJ1-1,NA,TRBV19,TGTGCCAGCTCGGTTGGGGGGGACACTGAAGCTTTCTTT,CASSVGGDTEAFF
NA,TRBJ2-5,NA,TRBV5-1,TGCGCCAGCAGCTTGGCCCCCCCCCTGGGTCAAGAGACCCAGTACTTC,CASSLAPPLGQETQYF
NA,TRBJ1-1,NA,TRBV27,TGTGCCAGCAGTTTAGGGGGGGAAGCTTTCTTT,CASSLGGEAFF
NA,TRBJ1-3,NA,TRBV28,TGTGCCAGCAGTTTTTTTCGGAGTTCTGGAAACACCATATATTTT,CASSFFRSSGNTIYF
TRBD1,TRBJ1-1,once,TRBV6-6,TGTGCCAGCGGGTCGGGACAGATGCAGACTGAAGCTTTCTTT,CASGSGQMQTEAFF
TRBD1,TRBJ2-7,many,TRBV7-8,TGTGCCAGCAGCCCACAGGCGGCAGGGGGACCCGAGCAGTACTTC,CASSPQAAGGPEQYF
TRBD1,TRBJ2-2,few,TRBV4-1,TGCGCCAGCAGCCACCCTCAGGGGGCGTCGAACACCGGGGAGCTGTTTTTT,CASSHPQGASNTGELFF
NA,TRBJ1-2,NA,TRBV29-1,TGCAGCGTTGGGAACCTTAACTATGGCTACACCTTC,CSVGNLNYGYTF
TRBD2,TRBJ2-3,few,TRBV4-1,TGCGCCAGCAGCCAAGATCGAACTAGCGGGGTCCTCACAGATACGCAGTATTTT,CASSQDRTSGVLTDTQYF
NA,TRBJ1-2,few,TRBV10-3,TGTGCCATCAGTGAGGTGGCCTATGGCTACACCTTC,CAISEVAYGYTF
NA,TRBJ1-6,NA,TRBV7-2,TGTGCCAGCAGCTTAGCAGGGGGGCTCAATTCACCCCTCCACTTT,CASSLAGGLNSPLHF
NA,TRBJ2-1,NA,TRBV7-2,TGTGCCAGCACTGGACAGCACAATGAGCAGTTCTTC,CASTGQHNEQFF
TRBD2,TRBJ2-5,NA,TRBV11-2,TGTGCCAGCAGCTCAAACAGCGGGGGGGCCGGAGAGACCCAGTACTTC,CASSSNSGGAGETQYF
NA,TRBJ2-7,NA,TRBV2,TGTGCCAGCAATGTCCAAAACGAGCAGTACTTC,CASNVQNEQYF
NA,TRBJ2-1,NA,TRBV18,TGTGCCAGCTCACTGGGCCAAAACAATGAGCAGTTCTTC,CASSLGQNNEQFF
TRBD1,TRBJ2-2,few,TRBV10-1,TGCGCCAGCAGACCCGACAGGGCTAACACCGGGGAGCTGTTTTTT,CASRPDRANTGELFF
NA,TRBJ2-3,NA,TRBV4-1,TGCGCCAGCAGCCATCCGGCAGATACGCAGTATTTT,CASSHPADTQYF
NA,TRBJ2-3,NA,TRBV7-2,TGTGCCAGCAGCCCTCGGGCGCTCCTCGGTGGAGATACGCAGTATTTT,CASSPRALLGGDTQYF
NA,TRBJ1-1,NA,TRBV2,TGTGCCAGCAGTGACGGGGTGACAAGTGAAGCTTTCTTT,CASSDGVTSEAFF
NA,TRBJ2-4,NA,TRBV19,TGTGCCAGTAGTATAGTCGGTAGCGGACCAAACATTCAGTACTTC,CASSIVGSGPNIQYF
NA,TRBJ2-2,NA,TRBV11-2,TGTGCCAGCAGCCCGGGACTTGCGGCCGGGGAGCTGTTTTTT,CASSPGLAAGELFF
TRBD2,TRBJ2-1,NA,TRBV7-7,TGTGCTAGCAGCTTAGGCAGGACTAGCAGCTACAATGAGCAGTTCTTC,CASSLGRTSSYNEQFF